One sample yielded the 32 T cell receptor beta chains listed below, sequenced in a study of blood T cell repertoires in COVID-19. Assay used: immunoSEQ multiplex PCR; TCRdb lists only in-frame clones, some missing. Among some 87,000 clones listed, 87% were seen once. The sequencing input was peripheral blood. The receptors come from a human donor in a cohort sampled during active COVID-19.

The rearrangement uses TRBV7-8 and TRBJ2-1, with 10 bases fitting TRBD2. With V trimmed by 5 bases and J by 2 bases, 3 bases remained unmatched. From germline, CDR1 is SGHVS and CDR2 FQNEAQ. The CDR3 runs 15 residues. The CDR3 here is CASSVSGGAYNEQFF. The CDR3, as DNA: TGTGCCAGCAGCGTGAGCGGGGGGGCCTACAATGAGCAGTTCTTC.

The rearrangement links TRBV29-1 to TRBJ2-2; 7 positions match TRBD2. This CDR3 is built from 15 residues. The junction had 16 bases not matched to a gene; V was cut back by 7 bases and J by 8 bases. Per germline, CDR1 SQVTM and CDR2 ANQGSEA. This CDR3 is CSAAGRGSGSGELFF. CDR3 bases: TGCAGCGCGGCCGGACGGGGTAGCGGGTCGGGGGAGCTGTTTTTT.

CDR3 residues: CASSPPQGGDEKLFF. In DNA form, the CDR3 reads TGCGCCAGCAGCCCCCCACAGGGAGGGGATGAAAAACTGTTTTTT. The rearrangement uses TRBV5-1 and TRBJ1-4; TRBD1 is a possible D gene (6 bases). The germline V gene has CDR1 SGHRS and CDR2 YFSETQ. CDR3 length equals 15 residues. V was clipped by 4 bases and J by 6 bases, with 16 bases between them.

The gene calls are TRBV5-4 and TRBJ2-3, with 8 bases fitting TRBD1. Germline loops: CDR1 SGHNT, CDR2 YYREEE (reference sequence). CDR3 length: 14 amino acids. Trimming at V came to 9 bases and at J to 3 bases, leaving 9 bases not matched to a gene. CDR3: CAIGGHRGTDTQYF. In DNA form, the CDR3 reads TGTGCCATAGGGGGCCACAGGGGGACAGATACGCAGTATTTT.

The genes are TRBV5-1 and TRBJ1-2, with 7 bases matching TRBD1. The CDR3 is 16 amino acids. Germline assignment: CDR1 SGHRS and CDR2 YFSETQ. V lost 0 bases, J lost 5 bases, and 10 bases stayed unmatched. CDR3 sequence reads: CASSLAGRDRKYGYTF. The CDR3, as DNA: TGCGCCAGCAGCTTGGCGGGTCGGGACAGAAAATATGGCTACACCTTC.

The CDR3 DNA is TGTGCCAGCAGTTACTCATCATCCTACGAGCAGTACTTC. Protein: CASSYSSSYEQYF. This rearrangement joins TRBV6-2 or TRBV6-3 to TRBJ2-7, with D uncertain. Between the trimmed V and J ends, which lost 0 bases and 1 base, there was a span of 4 bases. Germline CDR1 and CDR2: MNHEY and SVGEGT. This CDR3 contains 13 residues.

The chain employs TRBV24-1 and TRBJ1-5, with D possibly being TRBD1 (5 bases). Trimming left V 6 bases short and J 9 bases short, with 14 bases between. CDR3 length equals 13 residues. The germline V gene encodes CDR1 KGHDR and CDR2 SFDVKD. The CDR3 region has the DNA TGTGCCACCAGTCGGACGGCCACAGGGCCCCAGCATTTT. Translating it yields CATSRTATGPQHF.

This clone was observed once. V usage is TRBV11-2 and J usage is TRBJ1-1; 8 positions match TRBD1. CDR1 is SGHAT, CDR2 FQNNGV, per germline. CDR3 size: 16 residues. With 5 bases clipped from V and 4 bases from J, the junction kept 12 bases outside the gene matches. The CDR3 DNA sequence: TGTGCCAGCAGCCGCACTACTCAGGGGGCAGGCACTGAAGCTTTCTTT. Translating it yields CASSRTTQGAGTEAFF.

The CDR3 DNA reads as TGTGCCAGCAGCTTAGGAGATACTAGCACAGATACGCAGTATTTT. Protein sequence: CASSLGDTSTDTQYF. The V call is TRBV11-3, the J call TRBJ2-3; D gene uncertain. Germline lookup yields CDR1 SGHNT and CDR2 YENEEA. The CDR3 is made up of 15 amino acids. V was pared by 1 base and J by 0 bases, with 8 bases between.

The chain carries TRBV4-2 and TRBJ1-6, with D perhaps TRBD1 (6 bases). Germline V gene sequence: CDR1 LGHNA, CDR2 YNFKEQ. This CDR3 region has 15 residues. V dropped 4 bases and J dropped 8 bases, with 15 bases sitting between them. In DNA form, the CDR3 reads TGTGCCAGCAGCCGAGAGCAGGGGTTGGATTCACCCCTCCACTTT. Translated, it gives CASSREQGLDSPLHF.

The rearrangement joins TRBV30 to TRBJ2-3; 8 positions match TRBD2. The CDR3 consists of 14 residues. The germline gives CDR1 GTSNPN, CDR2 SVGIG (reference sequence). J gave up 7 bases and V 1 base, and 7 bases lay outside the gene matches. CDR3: CAWSASRLANTQYF. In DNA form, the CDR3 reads TGTGCCTGGAGTGCCTCCCGACTAGCGAATACGCAGTATTTT.

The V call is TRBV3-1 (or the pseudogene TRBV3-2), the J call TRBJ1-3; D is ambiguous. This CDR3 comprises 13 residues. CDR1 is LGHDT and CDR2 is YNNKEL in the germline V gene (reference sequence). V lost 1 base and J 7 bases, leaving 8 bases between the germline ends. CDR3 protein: CASSQAGDNTIYF. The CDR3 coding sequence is TGTGCCAGCAGCCAAGCCGGGGATAACACCATATATTTT.

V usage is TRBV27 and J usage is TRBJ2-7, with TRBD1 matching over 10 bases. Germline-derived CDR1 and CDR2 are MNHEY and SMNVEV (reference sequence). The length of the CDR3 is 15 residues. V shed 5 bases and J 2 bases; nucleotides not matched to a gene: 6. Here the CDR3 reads CASSPRTGGPYEQYF. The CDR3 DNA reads TGTGCCAGCAGTCCTAGGACAGGGGGACCCTACGAGCAGTACTTC.

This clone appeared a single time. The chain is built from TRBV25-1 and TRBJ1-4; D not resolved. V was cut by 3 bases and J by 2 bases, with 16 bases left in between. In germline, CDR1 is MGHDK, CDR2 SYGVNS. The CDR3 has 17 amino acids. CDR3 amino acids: CASSDNGWKATNEKLFF. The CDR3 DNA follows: TGTGCCAGCAGTGATAACGGGTGGAAGGCGACTAATGAAAAACTGTTTTTT.

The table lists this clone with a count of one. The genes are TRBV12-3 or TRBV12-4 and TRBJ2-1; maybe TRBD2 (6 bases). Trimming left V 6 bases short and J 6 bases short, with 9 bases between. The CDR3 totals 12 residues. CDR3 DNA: TGTGCCAGCAGGGGGGGAGTCAATGAGCAGTTCTTC. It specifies CASRGGVNEQFF.

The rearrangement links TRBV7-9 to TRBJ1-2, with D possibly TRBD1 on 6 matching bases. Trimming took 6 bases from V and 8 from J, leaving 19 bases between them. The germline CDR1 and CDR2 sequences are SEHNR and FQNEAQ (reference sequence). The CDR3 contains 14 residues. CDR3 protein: CASRQMGTMGGYTF. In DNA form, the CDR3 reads TGTGCCAGCAGACAAATGGGGACAATGGGGGGCTACACCTTC.

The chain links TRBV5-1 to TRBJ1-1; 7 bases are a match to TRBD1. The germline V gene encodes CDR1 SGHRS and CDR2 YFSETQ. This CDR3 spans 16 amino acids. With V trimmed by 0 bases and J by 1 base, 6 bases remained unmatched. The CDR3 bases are TGCGCCAGCAGCTTGGCTATGGGACAGCCGAACACTGAAGCTTTCTTT. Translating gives CASSLAMGQPNTEAFF.

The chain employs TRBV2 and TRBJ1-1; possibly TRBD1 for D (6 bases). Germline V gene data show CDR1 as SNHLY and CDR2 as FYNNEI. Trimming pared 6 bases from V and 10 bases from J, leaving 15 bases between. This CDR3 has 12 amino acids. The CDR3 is CASSYNRERAFF. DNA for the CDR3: TGTGCCAGCAGCTACAACAGGGAGAGAGCTTTCTTT.

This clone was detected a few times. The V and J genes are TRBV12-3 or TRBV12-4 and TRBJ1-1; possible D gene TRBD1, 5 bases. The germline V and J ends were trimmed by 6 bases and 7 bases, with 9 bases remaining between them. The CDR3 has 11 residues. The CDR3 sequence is CASSQTVEAFF. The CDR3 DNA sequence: TGTGCCAGCAGCCAGACAGTTGAAGCTTTCTTT.

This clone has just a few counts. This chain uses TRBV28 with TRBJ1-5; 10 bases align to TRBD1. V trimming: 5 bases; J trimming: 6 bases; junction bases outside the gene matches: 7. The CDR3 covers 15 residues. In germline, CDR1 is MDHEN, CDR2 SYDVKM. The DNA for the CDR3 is TGTGCCAGCAGTCGACAGGGGGCGTCTACTCAGCCCCAGCATTTT. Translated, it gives CASSRQGASTQPQHF.

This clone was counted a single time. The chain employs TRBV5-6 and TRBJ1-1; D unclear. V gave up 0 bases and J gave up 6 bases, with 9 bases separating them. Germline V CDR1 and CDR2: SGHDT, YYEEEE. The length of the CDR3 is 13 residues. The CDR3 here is CASSLAISAEAFF. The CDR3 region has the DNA TGTGCCAGCAGCTTGGCCATCAGTGCTGAAGCTTTCTTT.

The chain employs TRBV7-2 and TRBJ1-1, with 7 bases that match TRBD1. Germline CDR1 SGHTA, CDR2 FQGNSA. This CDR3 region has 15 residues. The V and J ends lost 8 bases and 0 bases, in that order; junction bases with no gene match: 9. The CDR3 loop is CASAPQGQLNTEAFF. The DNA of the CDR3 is TGTGCCAGCGCGCCCCAGGGACAGCTGAACACTGAAGCTTTCTTT.

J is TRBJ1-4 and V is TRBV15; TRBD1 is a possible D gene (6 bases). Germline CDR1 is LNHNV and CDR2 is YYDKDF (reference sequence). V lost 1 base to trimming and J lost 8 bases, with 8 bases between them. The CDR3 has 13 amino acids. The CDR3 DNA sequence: TGTGCCACCAGCAGAGGGACAGACGAAAAACTGTTTTTT. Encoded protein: CATSRGTDEKLFF.

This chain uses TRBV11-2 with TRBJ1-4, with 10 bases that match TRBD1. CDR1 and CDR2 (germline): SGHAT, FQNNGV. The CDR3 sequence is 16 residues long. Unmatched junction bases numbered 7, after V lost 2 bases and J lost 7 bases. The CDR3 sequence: CASSLISGTGAEKLFF. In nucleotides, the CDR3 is TGTGCCAGCAGCTTAATCTCCGGGACAGGGGCTGAAAAACTGTTTTTT.

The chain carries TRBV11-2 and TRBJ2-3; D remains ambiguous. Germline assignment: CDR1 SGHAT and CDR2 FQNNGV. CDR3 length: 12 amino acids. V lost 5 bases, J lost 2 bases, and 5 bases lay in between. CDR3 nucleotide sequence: TGTGCCAGCAGCCAGTACACAGATACGCAGTATTTT. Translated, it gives CASSQYTDTQYF.

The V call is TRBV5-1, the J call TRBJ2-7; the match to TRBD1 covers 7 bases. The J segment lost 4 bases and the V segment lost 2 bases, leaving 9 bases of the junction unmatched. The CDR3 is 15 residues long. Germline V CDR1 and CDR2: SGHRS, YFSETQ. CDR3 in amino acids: CASSFVPGQSYEQYF. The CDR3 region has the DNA TGCGCCAGCAGCTTTGTGCCGGGACAGAGTTACGAGCAGTACTTC.

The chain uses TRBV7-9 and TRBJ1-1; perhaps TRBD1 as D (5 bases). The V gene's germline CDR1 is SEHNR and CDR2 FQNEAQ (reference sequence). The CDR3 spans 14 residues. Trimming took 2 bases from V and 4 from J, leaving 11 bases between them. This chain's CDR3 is CASSLPGRGTEAFF. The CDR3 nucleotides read TGTGCCAGCAGCTTACCAGGGCGAGGCACTGAAGCTTTCTTT.

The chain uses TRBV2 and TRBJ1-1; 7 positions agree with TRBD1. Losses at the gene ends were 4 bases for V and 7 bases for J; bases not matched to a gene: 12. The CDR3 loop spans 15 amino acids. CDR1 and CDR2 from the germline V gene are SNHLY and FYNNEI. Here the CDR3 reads CASSAKGAEGSEAFF. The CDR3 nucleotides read TGTGCCAGCAGTGCGAAGGGGGCTGAGGGTAGTGAAGCTTTCTTT. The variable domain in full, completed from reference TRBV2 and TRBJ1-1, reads EPEVTQTPSHQVTQMGQEVILRCVPISNHLYFYWYRQILGQKVEFLVSFYNNEISEKSEIFDDQFSVERPDGSNFTLKIRSTKLEDSAMYFCASSAKGAEGSEAFFGQGTRLTVV.

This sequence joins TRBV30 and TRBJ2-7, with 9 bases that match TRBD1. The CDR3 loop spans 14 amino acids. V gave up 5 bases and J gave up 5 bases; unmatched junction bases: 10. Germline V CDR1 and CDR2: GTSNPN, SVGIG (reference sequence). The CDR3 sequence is CAWELGQGLHEQYF. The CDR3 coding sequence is TGTGCCTGGGAATTAGGACAGGGGTTACACGAGCAGTACTTC.

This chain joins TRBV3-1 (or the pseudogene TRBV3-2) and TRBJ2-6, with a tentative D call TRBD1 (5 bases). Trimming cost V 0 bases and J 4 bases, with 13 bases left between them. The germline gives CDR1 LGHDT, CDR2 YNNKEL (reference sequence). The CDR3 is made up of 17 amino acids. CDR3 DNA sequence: TGTGCCAGCAGCCAAGATTTCAGGGCTGGAGGGGCCAACGTCCTGACTTTC. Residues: CASSQDFRAGGANVLTF.

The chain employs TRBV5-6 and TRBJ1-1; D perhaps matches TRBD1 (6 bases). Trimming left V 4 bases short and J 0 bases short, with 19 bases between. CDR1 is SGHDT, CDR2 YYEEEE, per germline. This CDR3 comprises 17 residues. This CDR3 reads CASSPLYRDLMNTEAFF. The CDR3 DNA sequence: TGTGCCAGCAGCCCTCTTTACAGGGACCTAATGAACACTGAAGCTTTCTTT.

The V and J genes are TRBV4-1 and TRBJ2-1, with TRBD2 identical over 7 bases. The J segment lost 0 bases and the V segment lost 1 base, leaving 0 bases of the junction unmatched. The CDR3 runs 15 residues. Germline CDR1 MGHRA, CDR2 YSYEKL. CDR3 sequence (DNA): TGCGCCAGCAGCCAAGGGGGGGGCTCCTACAATGAGCAGTTCTTC. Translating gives CASSQGGGSYNEQFF.